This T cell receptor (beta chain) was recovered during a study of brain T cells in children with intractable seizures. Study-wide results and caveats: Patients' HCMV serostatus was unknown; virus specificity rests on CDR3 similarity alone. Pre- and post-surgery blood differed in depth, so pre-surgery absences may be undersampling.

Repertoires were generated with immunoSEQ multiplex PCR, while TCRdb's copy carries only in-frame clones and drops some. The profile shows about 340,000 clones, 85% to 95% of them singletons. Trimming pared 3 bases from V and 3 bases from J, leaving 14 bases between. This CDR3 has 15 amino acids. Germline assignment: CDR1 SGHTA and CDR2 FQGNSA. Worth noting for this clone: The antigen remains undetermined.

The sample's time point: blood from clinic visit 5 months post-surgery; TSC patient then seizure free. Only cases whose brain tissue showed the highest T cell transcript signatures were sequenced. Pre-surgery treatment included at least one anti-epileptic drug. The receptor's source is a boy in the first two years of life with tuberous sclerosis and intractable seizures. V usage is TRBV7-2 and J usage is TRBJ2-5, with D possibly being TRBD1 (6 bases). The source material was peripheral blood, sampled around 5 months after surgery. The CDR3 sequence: CASSFLRGKKETQYF. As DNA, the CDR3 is TGTGCCAGCAGCTTTTTGAGGGGGAAAAAAGAGACCCAGTACTTC.